The TCR beta chain under discussion was sequenced for a study of blood T cell repertoires in COVID-19. Study-level background: Sites in the United States, Italy and Spain provided acute and convalescent COVID-19 samples.

Trimming stripped 3 bases from V and 7 bases from J, with 15 bases between. The CDR3 loop spans 15 amino acids. CDR1 is MNHEY, CDR2 SVGAGI, per germline. Original processing methods: Estimation of nucleated cell counts was performed using reference gene primer amplification. Assay: immunoSEQ multiplex PCR; the TCRdb copy retains only in-frame clones and omits some. The DNA was the basis for D and trimming; V, J and clone size are from that table. This table holds fewer than 200,000 clones, about four fifths found once. The source of this sequence is a woman aged 70-85 years with acute or convalescent COVID-19. Sequencing input: peripheral blood. The chain employs TRBV6-5 and TRBJ1-4; tentative D call: TRBD1 (5 bases). CDR3 bases: TGTGCCAGCAGTTATCGGGCAGGGATGAGTGAAAAACTGTTTTTT. Protein product: CASSYRAGMSEKLFF.